Listed here are 19 T cell receptor beta chains from one sample, sequenced in a study of blood T cell repertoires in COVID-19. Produced via immunoSEQ multiplex PCR; TCRdb's table is partial and in-frame only. The table records roughly 280,000 clones, around four fifths of them present only once. The sequenced sample consisted of peripheral blood. The source is a man aged 55 to 69 with acute or convalescent COVID-19.

This clone was seen many times. The chain employs TRBV3-1 (or the pseudogene TRBV3-2) and TRBJ1-2, with D possibly being TRBD1 (6 bases). The CDR3 totals 16 residues. Per germline, CDR1 LGHDT and CDR2 YNNKEL (reference sequence). Trimming shortened V by 4 bases and J by 1 base, and 16 bases separated the two germline ends. The CDR3 bases are TGTGCCAGCAGCCTCCTAGGAGGGGGGGTTAACTATGGCTACACCTTC. It is translated as CASSLLGGGVNYGYTF.

The CDR3 region is CASSLTGGTYEQYF. In DNA form, the CDR3 reads TGTGCCAGCAGCTTAACAGGGGGCACCTACGAGCAGTACTTC. The gene calls are TRBV7-9 and TRBJ2-7; 9 nucleotides match TRBD1. CDR1 and CDR2 from the germline V gene are SEHNR and FQNEAQ (reference sequence). The length of the CDR3 is 14 residues. V shed 2 bases, J shed 2 bases, and the junction held 1 base outside the gene matches.

The rearrangement links TRBV9 to TRBJ1-1; 7 bases match TRBD1. The germline V gene encodes CDR1 SGDLS and CDR2 YYNGEE. The junction had 5 bases not matched to a gene; V was cut back by 0 bases and J by 6 bases. The CDR3 has 14 residues. CDR3 loop: CASSVVGQGAEAFF. Here the CDR3 DNA reads TGTGCCAGCAGCGTAGTAGGCCAGGGGGCTGAAGCTTTCTTT.

The CDR3 protein is CASSSKRNTEAFF. DNA of the CDR3: TGTGCCAGCAGCTCCAAGAGGAACACTGAAGCTTTCTTT. The chain links TRBV7-2 to TRBJ1-1; D is undetermined. The CDR3 consists of 13 residues. V lost 4 bases, J lost 1 base, and 7 bases lay in between. CDR1 is SGHTA, CDR2 FQGNSA, per germline. Supplemented by reference TRBV7-2 and TRBJ1-1, the full variable domain reads GAGVSQSPSNKVTEKGKDVELRCDPISGHTALYWYRQSLGQGLEFLIYFQGNSAPDKSGLPSDRFSAERTGGSVSTLTIQRTQQEDSAVYLCASSSKRNTEAFFGQGTRLTVV.

The chain employs TRBV28 and TRBJ2-1; tentatively, D is TRBD1 (5 bases). Trimming left V 3 bases short and J 10 bases short, with 7 bases between. CDR3 length: 11 amino acids. Germline CDR1 reads MDHEN; CDR2 reads SYDVKM. Written as DNA, the CDR3 is TGTGCCAGCAGTTTCTGGACAGAGCAGTTCTTC. Encoded protein: CASSFWTEQFF. The full variable domain, its missing parts supplied by reference TRBV28 and TRBJ2-1, is DVKVTQSSRYLVKRTGEKVFLECVQDMDHENMFWYRQDPGLGLRLIYFSYDVKMKEKGDIPEGYSVSREKKERFSLILESASTNQTSMYLCASSFWTEQFFGPGTRLTVL.

The chain employs TRBV6-1 and TRBJ2-2, with TRBD1 matching 10 bases. CDR3 length: 16 amino acids. Germline CDR1 reads MNHNS; CDR2 reads SASEGT. V lost 4 bases to trimming and J lost 5 bases; unmatched junction nucleotides: 7. DNA for the CDR3: TGTGCCAGCAGTGTAGGTGACAGGGGGCGAACCGGGGAGCTGTTTTTT. Residues: CASSVGDRGRTGELFF.

The V call is TRBV3-1 (or the pseudogene TRBV3-2), the J call TRBJ1-1; D uncertain. This CDR3 has 15 amino acids. CDR1 LGHDT and CDR2 YNNKEL come from the germline V gene (reference sequence). V shed 0 bases and J shed 5 bases, with 13 bases lying between them. The CDR3 DNA follows: TGTGCCAGCAGCCAAGACTGGACCGGGATTACTGAAGCTTTCTTT. Protein: CASSQDWTGITEAFF.

The rearrangement joins TRBV6-6 to TRBJ2-2; TRBD1 aligns across 12 bases. There are 16 residues in the CDR3. With V trimmed by 5 bases and J by 3 bases, 4 bases remained unmatched. CDR1 is MNHNY, CDR2 SVGAGI, per germline (reference sequence). CDR3 nucleotides: TGTGCCAGCAGTCCCGGGACAGGGGGCTACACCGGGGAGCTGTTTTTT. Protein product: CASSPGTGGYTGELFF.

The chain employs TRBV15 and TRBJ2-1; a weak D match, TRBD1 (6 bases). The CDR3 has 15 residues. V lost 3 bases and J 6 bases, leaving 15 bases between the germline ends. Germline lookup yields CDR1 LNHNV and CDR2 YYDKDF (reference sequence). CDR3: CATSRGGTRGNEQFF. The CDR3 DNA reads TGTGCCACCAGCAGGGGTGGTACCAGGGGCAATGAGCAGTTCTTC.

The chain carries TRBV4-2 and TRBJ2-1; 13 nucleotides align to TRBD2. This CDR3 is 17 amino acids long. The germline gives CDR1 LGHNA, CDR2 YNFKEQ. Germline trimming cut 0 bases from V and 4 bases from J; bases unmatched to any gene: 3. CDR3 coding DNA: TGTGCCAGCAGCCAAGAAGGGACTAGCGGGGTTTACAATGAGCAGTTCTTC. Encoded protein: CASSQEGTSGVYNEQFF.

This clone was counted between two and nine times. This chain uses TRBV29-1 with TRBJ1-1, with D tentatively TRBD1 (6 bases). Germline-derived CDR1 and CDR2 are SQVTM and ANQGSEA. This CDR3 is built from 14 residues. Between the trimmed V and J ends, which lost 3 bases and 0 bases, there was a span of 11 bases. This CDR3 reads CSVEGTSMNTEAFF. The CDR3 DNA sequence: TGCAGCGTTGAGGGGACATCAATGAACACTGAAGCTTTCTTT.

The rearrangement uses TRBV9 and TRBJ2-7; a possible D gene is TRBD1 (5 bases). The germline CDR1 and CDR2 sequences are SGDLS and YYNGEE. V was clipped by 4 bases and J by 2 bases, with 16 bases between them. CDR3 length equals 15 residues. CDR3 loop: CASSPRAGPTYEQYF. The CDR3 nucleotides read TGTGCCAGCAGCCCACGGGCAGGGCCTACCTACGAGCAGTACTTC. Full variable domain (remainder filled in from reference TRBV9 and TRBJ2-7): DSGVTQTPKHLITATGQRVTLRCSPRSGDLSVYWYQQSLDQGLQFLIQYYNGEERAKGNILERFSAQQFPDLHSELNLSSLELGDSALYFCASSPRAGPTYEQYFGPGTRLTVT.

The chain carries TRBV5-1 and TRBJ1-1; 7 bases are shared with TRBD1. CDR3 length: 15 amino acids. Per germline, CDR1 SGHRS and CDR2 YFSETQ. Trimming cost V 5 bases and J 8 bases; bases outside gene matches: 15. The CDR3, as DNA: TGCGCCAGCAGAATATCTTTTTCGGGACAGTCCGAAGCTTTCTTT. This translates into CASRISFSGQSEAFF.

The chain couples TRBV19 to TRBJ2-1, with D maybe TRBD2 (6 bases). V shed 5 bases and J shed 1 base, with 15 bases lying between them. Germline V gene data show CDR1 as LNHDA and CDR2 as SQIVND (reference sequence). CDR3 length: 16 residues. DNA for the CDR3: TGTGCCAGTAGTGGGCTCAGCGGGTCTTCCTACAATGAGCAGTTCTTC. Translating it yields CASSGLSGSSYNEQFF.

The chain couples TRBV6-4 to TRBJ2-2; maybe TRBD2 (7 bases). The CDR3 totals 14 residues. The germline CDR1 and CDR2 sequences are MRHNA and SNTAGT. Trimming stripped 5 bases from V and 3 bases from J, with 10 bases between. The CDR3 region has the DNA TGTGCCAGCAGTCGGGGGGCCTACACCGGGGAGCTGTTTTTT. Translated: CASSRGAYTGELFF.

This clone has just one count. The chain recombines TRBV6-2 or TRBV6-3 with TRBJ2-4, with 14 bases fitting TRBD2. With V trimmed by 4 bases and J by 15 bases, 5 bases remained unmatched. Per the germline V gene, CDR1 is MNHEY and CDR2 is SVGEGT. This CDR3 is 13 amino acids long. The CDR3 reads CASSWTSGGPGYF. The CDR3 DNA follows: TGTGCCAGCAGTTGGACTAGCGGGGGGCCCGGGTACTTC.

This clone was detected only once. V usage is TRBV27 and J usage is TRBJ2-3; a weak D match, TRBD2 (6 bases). V shed 1 base and J shed 8 bases, with 13 bases lying between them. Germline CDR1 is MNHEY and CDR2 is SMNVEV (reference sequence). This CDR3 is built from 14 residues. In DNA, the CDR3 is TGTGCCAGCAGTTTATGGGGGGTGGGGAGTACGCAGTATTTT. Protein sequence: CASSLWGVGSTQYF.

This clone was observed a single time. The chain has TRBV3-1 (or the pseudogene TRBV3-2) and TRBJ1-1; D gene unclear. Germline V lookup: CDR1 LGHDT, CDR2 YNNKEL (reference sequence). CDR3 size: 13 residues. Trimming pared 4 bases from V and 1 base from J, leaving 7 bases between. CDR3 region: CASSRLENTEAFF. The CDR3, as DNA: TGTGCCAGCAGCCGACTCGAGAACACTGAAGCTTTCTTT.

This clone has just a few counts. The V and J genes are TRBV4-3 and TRBJ2-1; a weak D match, TRBD2 (6 bases). Germline lookup yields CDR1 LGHNA and CDR2 YSLEER. Between the trimmed V and J ends, which lost 4 bases and 4 bases, there was a span of 8 bases. This CDR3 contains 13 residues. The CDR3 protein is CASSPGLYNEQFF. In DNA, the CDR3 is TGCGCCAGCAGCCCGGGACTTTACAATGAGCAGTTCTTC.